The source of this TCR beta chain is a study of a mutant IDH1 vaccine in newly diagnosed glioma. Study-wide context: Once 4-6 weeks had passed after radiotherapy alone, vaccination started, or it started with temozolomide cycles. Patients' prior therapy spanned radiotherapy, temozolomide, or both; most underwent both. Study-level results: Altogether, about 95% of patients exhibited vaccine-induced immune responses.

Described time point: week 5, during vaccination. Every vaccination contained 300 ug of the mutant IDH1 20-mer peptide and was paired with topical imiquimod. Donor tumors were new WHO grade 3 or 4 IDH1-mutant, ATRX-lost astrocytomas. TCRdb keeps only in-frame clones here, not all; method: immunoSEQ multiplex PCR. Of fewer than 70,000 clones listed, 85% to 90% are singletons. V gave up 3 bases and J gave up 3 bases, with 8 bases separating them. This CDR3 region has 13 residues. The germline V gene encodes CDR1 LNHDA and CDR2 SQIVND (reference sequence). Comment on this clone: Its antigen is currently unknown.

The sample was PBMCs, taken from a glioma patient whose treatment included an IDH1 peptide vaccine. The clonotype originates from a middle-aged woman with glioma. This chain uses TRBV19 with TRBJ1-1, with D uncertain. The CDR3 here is CASSMARDTEAFF. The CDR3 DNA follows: TGTGCCAGTAGTATGGCCCGGGACACTGAAGCTTTCTTT.